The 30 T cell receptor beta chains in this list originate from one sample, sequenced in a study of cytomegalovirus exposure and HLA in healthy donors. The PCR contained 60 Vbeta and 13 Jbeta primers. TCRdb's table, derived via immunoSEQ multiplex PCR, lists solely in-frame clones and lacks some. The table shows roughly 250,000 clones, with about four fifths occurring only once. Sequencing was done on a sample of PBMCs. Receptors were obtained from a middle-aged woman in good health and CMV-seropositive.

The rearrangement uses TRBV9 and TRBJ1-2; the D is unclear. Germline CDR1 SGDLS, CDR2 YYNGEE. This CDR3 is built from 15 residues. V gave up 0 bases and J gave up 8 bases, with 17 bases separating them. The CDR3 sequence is CASSVEEGALGGYTF. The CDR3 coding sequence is TGTGCCAGCAGCGTAGAGGAGGGAGCGCTTGGCGGCTACACCTTC.

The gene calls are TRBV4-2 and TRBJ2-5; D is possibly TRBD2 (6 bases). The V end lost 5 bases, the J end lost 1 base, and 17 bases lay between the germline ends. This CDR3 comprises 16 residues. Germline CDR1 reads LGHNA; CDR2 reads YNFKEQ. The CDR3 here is CASSLTVSGPQETQYF. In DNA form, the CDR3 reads TGTGCCAGCAGCTTGACGGTTAGCGGACCCCAAGAGACCCAGTACTTC.

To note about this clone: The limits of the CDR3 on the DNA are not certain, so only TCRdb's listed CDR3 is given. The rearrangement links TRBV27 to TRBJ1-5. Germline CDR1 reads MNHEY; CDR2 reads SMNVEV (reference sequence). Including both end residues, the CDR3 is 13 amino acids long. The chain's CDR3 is CASSLERDQPQHF.

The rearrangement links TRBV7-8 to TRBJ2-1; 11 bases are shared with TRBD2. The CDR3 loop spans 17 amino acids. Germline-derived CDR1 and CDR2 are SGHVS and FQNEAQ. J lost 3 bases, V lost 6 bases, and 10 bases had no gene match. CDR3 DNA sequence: TGTGCCAGCAGAAGCCTAGCGGGAGGAAACTTCTACAATGAGCAGTTCTTC. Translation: CASRSLAGGNFYNEQFF.

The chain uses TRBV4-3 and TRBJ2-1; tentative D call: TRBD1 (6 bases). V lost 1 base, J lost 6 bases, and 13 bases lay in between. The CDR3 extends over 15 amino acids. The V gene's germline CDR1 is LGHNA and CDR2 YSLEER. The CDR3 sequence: CASSQGDRFVNEQFF. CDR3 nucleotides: TGCGCCAGCAGCCAAGGAGACAGGTTCGTCAATGAGCAGTTCTTC.

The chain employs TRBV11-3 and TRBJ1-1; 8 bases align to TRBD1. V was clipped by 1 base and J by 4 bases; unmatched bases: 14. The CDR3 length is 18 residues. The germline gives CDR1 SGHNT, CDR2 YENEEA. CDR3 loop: CASSLAGVLGQEGTEAFF. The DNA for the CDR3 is TGTGCCAGCAGCTTAGCCGGGGTCCTGGGACAGGAGGGCACTGAAGCTTTCTTT.

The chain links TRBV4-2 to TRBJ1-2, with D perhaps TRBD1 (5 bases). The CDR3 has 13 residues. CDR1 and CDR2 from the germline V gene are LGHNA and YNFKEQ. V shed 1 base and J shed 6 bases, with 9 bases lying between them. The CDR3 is CASSQVAGDGYTF. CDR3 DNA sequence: TGTGCCAGCAGCCAAGTGGCGGGGGATGGCTACACCTTC.

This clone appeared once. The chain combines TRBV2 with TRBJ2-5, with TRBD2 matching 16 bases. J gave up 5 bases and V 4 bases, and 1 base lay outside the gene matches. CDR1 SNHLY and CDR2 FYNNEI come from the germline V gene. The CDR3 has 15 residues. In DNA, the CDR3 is TGTGCCAGCAGTGGGGGACTAGCGGGAGGGGAGACCCAGTACTTC. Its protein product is CASSGGLAGGETQYF.

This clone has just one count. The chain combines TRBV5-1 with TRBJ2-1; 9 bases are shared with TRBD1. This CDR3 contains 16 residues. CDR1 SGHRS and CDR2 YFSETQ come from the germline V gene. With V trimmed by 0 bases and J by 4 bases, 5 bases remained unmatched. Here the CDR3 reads CASSLVGGQGYNEQFF. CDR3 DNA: TGCGCCAGCAGCTTGGTTGGAGGACAGGGGTACAATGAGCAGTTCTTC.

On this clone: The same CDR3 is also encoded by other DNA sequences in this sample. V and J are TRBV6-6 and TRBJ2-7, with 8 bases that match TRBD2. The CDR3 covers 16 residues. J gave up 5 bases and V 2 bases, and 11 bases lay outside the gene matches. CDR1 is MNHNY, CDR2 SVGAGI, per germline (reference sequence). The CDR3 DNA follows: TGTGCCAGCAGTTACGACGGAGCGGGAGCATCAAACGAGCAGTACTTC. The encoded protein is CASSYDGAGASNEQYF.

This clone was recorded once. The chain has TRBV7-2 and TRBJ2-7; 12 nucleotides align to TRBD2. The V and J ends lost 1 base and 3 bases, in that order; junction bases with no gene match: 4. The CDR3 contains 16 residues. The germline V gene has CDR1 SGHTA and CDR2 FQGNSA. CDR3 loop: CASSLGLAGGHYEQYF. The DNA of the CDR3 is TGTGCCAGCAGCTTAGGCCTAGCGGGAGGGCACTACGAGCAGTACTTC.

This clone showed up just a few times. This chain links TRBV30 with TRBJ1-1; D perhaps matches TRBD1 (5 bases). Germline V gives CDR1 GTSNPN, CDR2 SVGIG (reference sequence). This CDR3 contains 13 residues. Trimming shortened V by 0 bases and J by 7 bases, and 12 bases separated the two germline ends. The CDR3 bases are TGTGCCTGGAGTGTAACAGGAAGAATTGAAGCTTTCTTT. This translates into CAWSVTGRIEAFF.

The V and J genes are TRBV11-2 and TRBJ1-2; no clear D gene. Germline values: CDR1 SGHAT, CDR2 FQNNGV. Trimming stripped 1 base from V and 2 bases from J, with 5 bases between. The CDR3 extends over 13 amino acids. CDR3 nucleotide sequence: TGTGCCAGCAGCTTAGCGGGGAACTATGGCTACACCTTC. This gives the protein CASSLAGNYGYTF.

In DNA form, the CDR3 reads TGTGCCAGCAGCGCGAGCACAGATACGCAGTATTTT. The encoded protein is CASSASTDTQYF. This rearrangement joins TRBV7-2 to TRBJ2-3; D unclear. In germline, CDR1 is SGHTA, CDR2 FQGNSA. The length of the CDR3 is 12 residues. V gave up 5 bases and J gave up 0 bases, with 3 bases separating them.

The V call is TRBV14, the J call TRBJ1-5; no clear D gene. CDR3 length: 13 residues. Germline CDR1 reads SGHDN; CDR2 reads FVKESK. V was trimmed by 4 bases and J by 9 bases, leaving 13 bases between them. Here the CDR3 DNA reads TGTGCCAGCAGCCTAGCGTCCGGCCGGCCCCAGCATTTT. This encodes CASSLASGRPQHF.

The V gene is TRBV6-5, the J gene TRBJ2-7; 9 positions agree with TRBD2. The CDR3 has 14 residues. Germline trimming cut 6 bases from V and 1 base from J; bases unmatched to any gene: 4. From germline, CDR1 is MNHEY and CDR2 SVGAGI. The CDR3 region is CASSPTSGSYEQYF. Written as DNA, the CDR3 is TGTGCCAGCAGCCCCACTAGCGGGTCCTACGAGCAGTACTTC.

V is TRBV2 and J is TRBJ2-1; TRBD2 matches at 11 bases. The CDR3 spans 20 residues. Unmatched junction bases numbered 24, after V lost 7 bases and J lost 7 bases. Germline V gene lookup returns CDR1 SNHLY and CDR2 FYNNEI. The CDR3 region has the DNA TGTGCCAGCACCTTGAGGAGACAGGTGTTAGCGGGAGGGCTAATAAATGAGCAGTTCTTC. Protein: CASTLRRQVLAGGLINEQFF.

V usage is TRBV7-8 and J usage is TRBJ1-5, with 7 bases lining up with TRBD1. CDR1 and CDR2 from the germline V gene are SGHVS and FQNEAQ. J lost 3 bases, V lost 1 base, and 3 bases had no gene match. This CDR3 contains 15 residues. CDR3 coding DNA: TGTGCCAGCAGCTTAGGCGGGACAGTCAATCAGCCCCAGCATTTT. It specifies CASSLGGTVNQPQHF.

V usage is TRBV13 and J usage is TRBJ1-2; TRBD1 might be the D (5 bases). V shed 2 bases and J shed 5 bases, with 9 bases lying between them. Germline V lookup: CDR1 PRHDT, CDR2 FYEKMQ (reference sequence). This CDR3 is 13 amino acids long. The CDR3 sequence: CASSLSGTYGYTF. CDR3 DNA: TGTGCCAGCAGCTTATCCGGGACTTATGGCTACACCTTC.

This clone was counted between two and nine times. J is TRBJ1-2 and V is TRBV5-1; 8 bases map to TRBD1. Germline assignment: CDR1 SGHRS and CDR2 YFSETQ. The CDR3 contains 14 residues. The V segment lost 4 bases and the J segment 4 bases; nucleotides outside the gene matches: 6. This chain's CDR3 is CASSRGQELYGYTF. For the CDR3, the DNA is TGCGCCAGCAGCCGGGGACAGGAGCTCTATGGCTACACCTTC.

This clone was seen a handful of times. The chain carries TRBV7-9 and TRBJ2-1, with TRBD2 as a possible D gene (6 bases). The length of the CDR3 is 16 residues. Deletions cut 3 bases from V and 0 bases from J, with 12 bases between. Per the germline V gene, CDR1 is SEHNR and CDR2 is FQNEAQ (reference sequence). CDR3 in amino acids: CASSFTIAVSYNEQFF. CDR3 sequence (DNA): TGTGCCAGCAGCTTTACGATAGCGGTCTCCTACAATGAGCAGTTCTTC.

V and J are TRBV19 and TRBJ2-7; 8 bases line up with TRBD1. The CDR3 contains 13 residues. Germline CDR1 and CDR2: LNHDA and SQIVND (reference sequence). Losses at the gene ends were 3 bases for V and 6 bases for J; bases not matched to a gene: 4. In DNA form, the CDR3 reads TGTGCCAGTAGTATCTCCAGGGGGCTCGAGCAGTACTTC. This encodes CASSISRGLEQYF.

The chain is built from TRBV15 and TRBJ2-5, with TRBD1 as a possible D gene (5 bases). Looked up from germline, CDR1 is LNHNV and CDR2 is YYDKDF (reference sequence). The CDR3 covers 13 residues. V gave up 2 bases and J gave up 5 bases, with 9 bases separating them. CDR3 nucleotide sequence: TGTGCCACCAGCAGACAGGGTGAGGAGACCCAGTACTTC. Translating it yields CATSRQGEETQYF.

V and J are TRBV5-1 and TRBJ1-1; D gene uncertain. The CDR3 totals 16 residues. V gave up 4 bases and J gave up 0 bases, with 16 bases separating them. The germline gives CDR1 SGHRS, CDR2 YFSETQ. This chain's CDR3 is CASSPDGKTMNTEAFF. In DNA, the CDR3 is TGCGCCAGCAGCCCGGACGGGAAGACCATGAACACTGAAGCTTTCTTT.

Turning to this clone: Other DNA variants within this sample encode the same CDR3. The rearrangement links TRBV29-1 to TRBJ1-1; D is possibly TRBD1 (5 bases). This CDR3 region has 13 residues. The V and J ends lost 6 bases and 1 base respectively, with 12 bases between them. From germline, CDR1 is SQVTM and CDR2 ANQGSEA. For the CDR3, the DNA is TGCAGCGTCTCCATCGGGGGGAACACTGAAGCTTTCTTT. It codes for CSVSIGGNTEAFF.

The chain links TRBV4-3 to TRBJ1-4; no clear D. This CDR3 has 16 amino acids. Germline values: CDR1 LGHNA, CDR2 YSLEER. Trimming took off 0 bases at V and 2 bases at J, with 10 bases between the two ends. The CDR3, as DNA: TGCGCCAGCAGCCAAGAAGAGGGCAGCACTAATGAAAAACTGTTTTTT. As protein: CASSQEEGSTNEKLFF.

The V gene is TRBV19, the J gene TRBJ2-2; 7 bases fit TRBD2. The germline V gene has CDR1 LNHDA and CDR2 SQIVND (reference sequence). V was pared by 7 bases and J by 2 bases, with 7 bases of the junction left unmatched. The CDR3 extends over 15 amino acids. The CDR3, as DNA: TGTGCCAGTAACCGGCGGGAGATTAACACCGGGGAGCTGTTTTTT. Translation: CASNRREINTGELFF.

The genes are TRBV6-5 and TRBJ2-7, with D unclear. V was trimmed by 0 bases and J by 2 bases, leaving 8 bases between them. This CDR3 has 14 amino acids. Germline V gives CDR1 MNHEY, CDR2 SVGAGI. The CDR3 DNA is TGTGCCAGCAGTTACTCGTACGGAGCCTACGAGCAGTACTTC. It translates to CASSYSYGAYEQYF.

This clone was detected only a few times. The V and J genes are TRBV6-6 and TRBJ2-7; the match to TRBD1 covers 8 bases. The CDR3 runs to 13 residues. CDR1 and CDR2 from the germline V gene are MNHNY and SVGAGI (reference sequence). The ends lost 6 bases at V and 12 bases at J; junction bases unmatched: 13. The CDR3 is CASSSEDRGQRYF. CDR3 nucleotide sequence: TGTGCCAGCAGCTCCGAAGACAGGGGCCAGCGGTACTTC.

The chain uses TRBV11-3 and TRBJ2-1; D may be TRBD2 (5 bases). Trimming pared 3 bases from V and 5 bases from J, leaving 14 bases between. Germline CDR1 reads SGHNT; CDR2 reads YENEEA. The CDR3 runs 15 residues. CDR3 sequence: CASSFDGGPNNEQFF. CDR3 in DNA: TGTGCCAGCAGCTTTGATGGAGGTCCTAACAATGAGCAGTTCTTC.